This TCR beta chain is from a study of blood T cells in healthy people across ages. Across the whole study: Using template switching, researchers captured about one barcoded beta molecule for each two T cells. Study-wide findings and caveats: Both naive CD4+ cell counts and diversity were greater in long-lived donors than in aged donors. The unknown donor CMV status may have confounded expanded clonotype changes.

Aged about 6 to 90, donors were systemically healthy Caucasians from Russia. The CDR3 is 16 residues long. Losses at the gene ends were 3 bases for V and 8 bases for J; bases not matched to a gene: 11. CDR1 and CDR2 from the germline V gene are KGHSH and LQKENI. The second PCR ran about 7 to 12 cycles with a sample-barcoded 5' primer and J-beta primers. TCRdb independently ran MiXCR on the 5' RACE reads; one entry per CDR3 protein. This sample has 890,000 or so distinct CDR3 sequences, with around 62% found just once. Note on this clonotype: Its specificity is not known.

This clonotype was sampled from a man in his thirties or forties in good health. V is TRBV18 and J is TRBJ1-4; TRBD1 matches at 8 bases. Sequencing was carried out using blood. DNA for the CDR3: TGTGCCAGCTCACCCTCAGGGGGCCGAATCGGAGAAAAACTGTTTTTT. Residues: CASSPSGGRIGEKLFF.